This T cell receptor (beta chain) was profiled in a study of cytomegalovirus exposure and HLA in healthy donors. Background on the study: In a later analysis, the roughly 120 validation repertoires were reported to have used the same platform as the roughly 600 first-cohort repertoires. Overall study results and limits: It was 150 to 200 TCR beta chains that were listed as cytomegalovirus-associated. In a later analysis, first-cohort TCR clusters were found to tend to co-occur in the 100 to 150 validation repertoires. In vitro testing confirmed a few CMV-associated chains as specific for CMV antigens.

Assay: immunoSEQ multiplex PCR; the TCRdb copy retains only in-frame clones and omits some. The sample holds 250,000 to 300,000 clones, 80% to 90% seen once. Germline lookup yields CDR1 SGHRS and CDR2 YFSETQ. Deletions cut 6 bases from V and 2 bases from J, with 15 bases between. This CDR3 region has 14 residues. Comment on this clone: Its antigen is still unknown.

Material: PBMCs. V gene TRBV5-1 combines with J gene TRBJ2-7; TRBD1 is a possible D gene (7 bases). The receptor was derived from a woman under 30 in good health and CMV-seronegative. The CDR3 here is CASTEGAGPYEQYF. As DNA, the CDR3 is TGCGCCAGCACGGAGGGGGCCGGCCCCTACGAGCAGTACTTC.